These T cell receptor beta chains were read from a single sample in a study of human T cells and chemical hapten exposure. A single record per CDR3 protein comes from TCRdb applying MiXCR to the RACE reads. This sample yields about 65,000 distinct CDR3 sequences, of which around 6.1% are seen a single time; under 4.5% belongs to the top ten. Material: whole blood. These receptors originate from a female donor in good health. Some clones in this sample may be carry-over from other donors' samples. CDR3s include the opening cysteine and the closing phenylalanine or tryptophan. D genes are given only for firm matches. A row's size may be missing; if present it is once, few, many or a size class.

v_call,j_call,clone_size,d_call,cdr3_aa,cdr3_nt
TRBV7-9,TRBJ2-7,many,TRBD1,CASSPRGQGPYEQYF,TGTGCCAGCAGCCCGAGGGGACAGGGGCCCTACGAGCAGTACTTC
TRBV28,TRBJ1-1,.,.,CASSLPGTNEAFF,TGTGCCAGCAGTTTGCCCGGGACGAATGAAGCTTTCTTT
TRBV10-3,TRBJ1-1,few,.,CAITVRGNTEAFF,TGTGCCATCACGGTCAGGGGGAACACTGAAGCTTTCTTT
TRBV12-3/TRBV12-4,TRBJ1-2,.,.,CASRAGQSYGHTF,TGTGCCAGCAGGGCCGGACAGAGCTATGGCCACACCTTC
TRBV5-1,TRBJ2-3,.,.,CASSQDLPSTDTQYF,TGCGCCAGCAGCCAGGACTTGCCAAGCACAGATACGCAGTATTTT
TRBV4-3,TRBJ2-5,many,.,CASSQIAYGGQETQYF,TGCGCCAGCAGCCAAATCGCATACGGAGGTCAAGAGACCCAGTACTTC
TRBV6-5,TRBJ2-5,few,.,CASRPLGQGGRRETQYF,TGTGCCAGCAGACCCCTTGGACAGGGAGGGAGGCGAGAGACCCAGTACTTC
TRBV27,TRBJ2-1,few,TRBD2,CASSLASGGNNEQFF,TGTGCCAGCAGTTTAGCGAGCGGGGGGAACAATGAGCAGTTCTTC
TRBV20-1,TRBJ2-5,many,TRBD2,CSALGTSGLETQYF,TGCAGTGCGCTCGGGACTAGCGGTTTAGAGACCCAGTACTTC
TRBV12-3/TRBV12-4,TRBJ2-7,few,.,CASSLVVDEQYF,TGTGCCAGCAGTTTGGTCGTAGACGAGCAGTACTTC
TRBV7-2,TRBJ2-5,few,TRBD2,CASSFKLAGGLETQYF,TGTGCCAGCAGCTTTAAACTAGCGGGAGGGTTGGAGACCCAGTACTTC
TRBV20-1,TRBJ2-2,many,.,CGGVNTGELFF,TGCGGCGGGGTCAACACCGGGGAGCTGTTTTTT
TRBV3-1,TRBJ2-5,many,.,CASSHGGQTQYF,TGTGCCAGCAGCCATGGGGGTCAGACCCAGTACTTC
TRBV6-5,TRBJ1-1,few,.,CASSKYSNTEAFF,TGTGCCAGCAGTAAATATTCGAACACTGAAGCTTTCTTT
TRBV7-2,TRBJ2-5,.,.,CASSLVRGEETQYF,TGTGCCAGCAGCTTAGTCCGGGGCGAAGAGACCCAGTACTTC
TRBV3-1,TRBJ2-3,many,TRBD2,CASSQLAGGTDTQYF,TGTGCCAGCAGCCAACTAGCGGGAGGTACAGATACGCAGTATTTT
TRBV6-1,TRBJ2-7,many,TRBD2,CASSGLAGGAYEQYF,TGTGCCAGCAGTGGACTAGCGGGAGGTGCCTACGAGCAGTACTTC
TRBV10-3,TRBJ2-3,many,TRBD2,CASGLAGEATQYF,TGTGCCAGCGGACTAGCGGGGGAGGCTACGCAGTATTTT
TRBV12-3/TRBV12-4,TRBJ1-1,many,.,CASSKDVNEAFF,TGTGCCAGCAGCAAGGACGTAAACGAGGCTTTCTTT